This T cell receptor beta chain was found in a study of CXCR3-negative and CXCR3-positive naive CD8 T cells. Libraries of TRB cDNA were made by 5' RACE and carried UMIs. TCRdb re-called the 5' RACE reads and gives one entry per CDR3 protein, without DNA. The sample holds some 140,000 distinct CDR3 sequences. Concerning this clonotype: Its antigen is not known.

Broader study findings: Naive cells positive for CXCR3 carried more hydrophobic TRB CDR3s than CXCR3-negative ones.

The CDR3 has 14 amino acids. CDR1 SGHVS and CDR2 FNYEAQ come from the germline V gene. The chain employs TRBV7-6 and TRBJ2-3. Sequencing was carried out using naive CXCR3+ CD8+ T cells from blood. Regarding subset: CD45RO-CCR7+CD27+CD95- naive CD8+ T cells expressing CXCR3 (TNR3+). This TCR derives from a human donor in good health. Some clones in this sample may be carry-over from other donors' samples. CDR3 region: CASSLRLTPDTQYF.